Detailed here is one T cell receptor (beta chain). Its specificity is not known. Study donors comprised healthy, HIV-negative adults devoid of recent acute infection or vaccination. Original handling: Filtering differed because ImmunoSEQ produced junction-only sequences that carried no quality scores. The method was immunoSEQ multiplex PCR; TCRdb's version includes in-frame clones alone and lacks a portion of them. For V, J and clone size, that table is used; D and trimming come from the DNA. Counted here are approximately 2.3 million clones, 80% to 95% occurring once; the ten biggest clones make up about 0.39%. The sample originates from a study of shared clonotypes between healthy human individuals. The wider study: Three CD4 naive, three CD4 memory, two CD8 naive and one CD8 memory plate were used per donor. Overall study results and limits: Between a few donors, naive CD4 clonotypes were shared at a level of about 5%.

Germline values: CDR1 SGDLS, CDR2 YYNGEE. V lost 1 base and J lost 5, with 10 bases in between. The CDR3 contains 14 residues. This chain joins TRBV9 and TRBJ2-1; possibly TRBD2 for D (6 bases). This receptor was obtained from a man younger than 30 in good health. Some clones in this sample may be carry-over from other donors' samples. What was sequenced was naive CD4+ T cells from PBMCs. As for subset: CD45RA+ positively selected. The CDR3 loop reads CASSVLRENNEQFF. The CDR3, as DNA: TGTGCCAGCAGCGTATTACGGGAGAACAATGAGCAGTTCTTC.